This T cell receptor (beta chain) was documented in a study of blood T cell repertoires in COVID-19. V shed 0 bases and J 0 bases; nucleotides not matched to a gene: 14. Germline assignment: CDR1 LGHDT and CDR2 YNNKEL (reference sequence). The CDR3 has 21 amino acids. Using immunoSEQ multiplex PCR, the repertoire was profiled, and TCRdb retains in-frame clones only, with some absent. Counted here are approximately 90,000 clones, around 79% occurring once; the ten biggest clones make up approximately 24%. The V call is TRBV3-1 (or the pseudogene TRBV3-2), the J call TRBJ2-6; 7 nucleotides line up with TRBD1. The TCR comes from a human donor in a cohort sampled during active COVID-19. Source material: peripheral blood. The CDR3 nucleotides read TGTGCCAGCAGCCAAGATTTAGGTACATGGGGACAGCCCTCTGGGGCCAACGTCCTGACTTTC. Protein: CASSQDLGTWGQPSGANVLTF.